Each of the 9 T cell receptor beta chains below was sequenced from the same sample in a study of control samples from healthy donors and cancer patients. Libraries were prepared by immunoSEQ multiplex PCR; TCRdb keeps only in-frame clonotypes and omits some of them. Of 100,000 to 150,000 clones in the sample, 85% to 95% were seen once. Sequencing was done on a sample of PBMCs. The origin of the receptors is a man at least 80 years old with head and neck cancer.

The rearrangement links TRBV6-5 to TRBJ2-5, with D unresolved. CDR3 length equals 14 residues. With 0 bases removed from V and 1 base from J, the gap between germline ends came to 6 bases. CDR1 is MNHEY and CDR2 is SVGAGI in the germline V gene. The CDR3 protein is CASSYSASQETQYF. The CDR3 DNA sequence: TGTGCCAGCAGTTACTCAGCCAGCCAAGAGACCCAGTACTTC.

V and J are TRBV4-3 and TRBJ2-7, with D tentatively TRBD2 (6 bases). The CDR3 runs 16 residues. CDR1 is LGHNA and CDR2 is YSLEER in the germline V gene. V shed 7 bases and J shed 2 bases, with 21 bases lying between them. Here the CDR3 reads CASIRGLGTQPYEQYF. Here the CDR3 DNA reads TGCGCCAGCATCAGAGGCCTAGGGACTCAGCCCTACGAGCAGTACTTC.

This clone came up a few times. J is TRBJ2-2 and V is TRBV4-2; maybe TRBD1 (5 bases). From germline, CDR1 is LGHNA and CDR2 YNFKEQ. This CDR3 comprises 16 residues. Trimming removed 1 base at V and 4 bases at J, with 13 bases between. CDR3 sequence (DNA): TGTGCCAGCAGCCAAGTTAGACGGACAACCACCGGGGAGCTGTTTTTT. As protein: CASSQVRRTTTGELFF.

The chain couples TRBV10-1 to TRBJ2-3, with D hard to call. Germline assignment: CDR1 WNHNN and CDR2 SYGVQD (reference sequence). The CDR3 is made up of 14 amino acids. Trimming took 6 bases from V and 2 from J, leaving 12 bases between them. The CDR3, as DNA: TGCGCCAGCAGGGGCCAACTCTCCACAGATACGCAGTATTTT. This encodes CASRGQLSTDTQYF.

The V gene is TRBV10-3, the J gene TRBJ2-3; 8 bases match TRBD2. CDR1 is ENHRY and CDR2 is SYGVKD in the germline V gene. CDR3 length: 15 amino acids. Trimming at V came to 6 bases and at J to 4 bases, leaving 9 bases not matched to a gene. Here the CDR3 reads CAIRGSREGADTQYF. Here the CDR3 DNA reads TGTGCCATCAGAGGGAGTCGGGAGGGCGCAGATACGCAGTATTTT.

This clone was picked up one time. The chain joins TRBV7-9 to TRBJ1-1, with D perhaps matching TRBD1 (6 bases). The CDR3 loop spans 14 amino acids. The germline CDR1 and CDR2 sequences are SEHNR and FQNEAQ (reference sequence). The V end was cut by 5 bases, the J end by 1 base, with 11 bases between. CDR3 in DNA: TGTGCCAGCAGCCCGACGGGGGCGAACACTGAAGCTTTCTTT. Protein sequence: CASSPTGANTEAFF.

V usage is TRBV27 and J usage is TRBJ2-7; 9 nucleotides agree with TRBD1. The V and J ends lost 5 bases and 0 bases, in that order; junction bases with no gene match: 5. The CDR3 covers 15 residues. CDR1 and CDR2 (germline): MNHEY, SMNVEV (reference sequence). CDR3 residues: CASSPTGGFSYEQYF. CDR3 nucleotides: TGTGCCAGCAGTCCCACAGGGGGCTTCTCCTACGAGCAGTACTTC.

This CDR3 reads CASSLIAGNTEAFF. CDR3 coding DNA: TGTGCCAGCAGCTTAATTGCCGGGAACACTGAAGCTTTCTTT. The chain couples TRBV5-4 to TRBJ1-1, with unresolved D. With 2 bases removed from V and 1 base from J, the gap between germline ends came to 9 bases. The CDR3 has 14 amino acids. Germline CDR1 and CDR2: SGHNT and YYREEE (reference sequence).

V usage is TRBV18 and J usage is TRBJ2-3; D is uncertain. Germline V lookup: CDR1 KGHSH, CDR2 LQKENI. V lost 0 bases to trimming and J lost 0 bases, with 7 bases between them. The length of the CDR3 is 15 residues. The CDR3 DNA sequence: TGTGCCAGCTCACCACCGGCAGCCAGCACAGATACGCAGTATTTT. Translated, it gives CASSPPAASTDTQYF.